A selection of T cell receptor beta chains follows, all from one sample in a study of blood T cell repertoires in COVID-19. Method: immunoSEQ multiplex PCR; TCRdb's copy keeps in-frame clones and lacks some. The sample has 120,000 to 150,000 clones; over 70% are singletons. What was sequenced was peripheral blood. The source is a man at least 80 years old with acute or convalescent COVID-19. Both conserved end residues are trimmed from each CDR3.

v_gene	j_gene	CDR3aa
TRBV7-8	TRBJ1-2	ASSPGQANYGYT
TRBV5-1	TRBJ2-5	ASSLGQGPPETQY
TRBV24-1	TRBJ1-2	ATSDVGQDFYGYT
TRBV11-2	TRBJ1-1	ASSFRVNTEAF
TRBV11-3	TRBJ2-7	ASSFSPTGDSSYEQY
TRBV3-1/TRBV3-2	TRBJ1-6	ASSLTWRADSPLH
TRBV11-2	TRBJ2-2	ASERGTGELF
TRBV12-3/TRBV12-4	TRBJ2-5	ASKQTAQETQY
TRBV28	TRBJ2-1	ASKLAGGNEQF
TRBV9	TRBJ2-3	ASSHGGRETDTQY
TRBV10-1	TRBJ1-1	AHGERNTEAF
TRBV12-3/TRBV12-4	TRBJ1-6	ASSFRRGSPLH
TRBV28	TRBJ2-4	ASSPSAGGVKNIQY
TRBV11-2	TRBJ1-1	ASSLRDTDEAF
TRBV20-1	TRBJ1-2	SASLGEGYT
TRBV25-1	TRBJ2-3	ASSFGGGTTASTDTQY
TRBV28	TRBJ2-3	ASSPPGVALFHDTQY